Sequencing of this TCR beta chain was carried out in a study of blood T cell repertoires in COVID-19. Overall study: COVID-19 samples from acute and convalescent phases originated in the United States, Italy and Spain.

Sequencing was performed with immunoSEQ multiplex PCR; in TCRdb, only in-frame clones are kept and a portion is missing. The sample contains around 500,000 clones, approximately 85% of which appear only once. The receptor was isolated from a human donor in a cohort sampled during active COVID-19. The material sequenced was peripheral blood.

CDR3 sequence (DNA): TGTGCCAGCTTGAGACTGGAGAGCTCCTACGAGCAGTACTTC. Translation gives CASLRLESSYEQYF. The rearrangement uses TRBV2 and TRBJ2-7; no reliable D call. The CDR3 is made up of 14 amino acids. Germline V CDR1 and CDR2: SNHLY, FYNNEI. The V end lost 8 bases, the J end lost 0 bases, and 14 bases lay between the germline ends. The full variable domain, its missing parts supplied by reference TRBV2 and TRBJ2-7, is EPEVTQTPSHQVTQMGQEVILRCVPISNHLYFYWYRQILGQKVEFLVSFYNNEISEKSEIFDDQFSVERPDGSNFTLKIRSTKLEDSAMYFCASLRLESSYEQYFGPGTRLTVT.